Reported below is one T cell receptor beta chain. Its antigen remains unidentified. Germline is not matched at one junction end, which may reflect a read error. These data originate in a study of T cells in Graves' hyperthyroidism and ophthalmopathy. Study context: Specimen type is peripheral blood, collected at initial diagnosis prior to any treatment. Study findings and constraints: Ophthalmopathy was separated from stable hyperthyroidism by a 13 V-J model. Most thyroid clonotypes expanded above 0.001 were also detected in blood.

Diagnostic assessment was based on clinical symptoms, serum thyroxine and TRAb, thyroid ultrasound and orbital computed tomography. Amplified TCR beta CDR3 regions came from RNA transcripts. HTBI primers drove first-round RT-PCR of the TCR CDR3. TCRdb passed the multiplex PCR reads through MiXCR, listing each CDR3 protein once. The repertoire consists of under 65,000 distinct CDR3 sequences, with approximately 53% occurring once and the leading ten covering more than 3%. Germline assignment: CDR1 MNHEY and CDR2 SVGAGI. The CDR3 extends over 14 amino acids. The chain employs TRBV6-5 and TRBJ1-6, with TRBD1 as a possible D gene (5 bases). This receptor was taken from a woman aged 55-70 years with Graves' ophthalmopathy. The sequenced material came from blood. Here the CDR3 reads CDSSDDSEISPLHF. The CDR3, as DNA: TGTGACAGCAGTGACGACAGCGAAATTTCACCCCTCCACTTT.